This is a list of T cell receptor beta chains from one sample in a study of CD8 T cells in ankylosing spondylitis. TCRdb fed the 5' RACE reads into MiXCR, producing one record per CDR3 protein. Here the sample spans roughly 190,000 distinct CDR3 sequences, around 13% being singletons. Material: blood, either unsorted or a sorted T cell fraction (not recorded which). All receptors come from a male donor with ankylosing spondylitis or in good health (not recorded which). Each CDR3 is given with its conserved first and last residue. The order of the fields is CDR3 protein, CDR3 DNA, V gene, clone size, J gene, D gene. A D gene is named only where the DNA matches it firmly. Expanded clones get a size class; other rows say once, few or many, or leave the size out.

CASSVGAGTSNEQYF,TGTGCCAGCAGCGTAGGGGCCGGGACTAGCAACGAGCAGTACTTC,TRBV9,many,TRBJ2-7,TRBD2
CASGQGAEQYF,TGTGCCTCAGGACAGGGGGCCGAGCAGTACTTC,TRBV30,many,TRBJ2-7,TRBD1
CASSQDGSQGYEQYF,TGCGCCAGCAGCCAAGATGGTTCACAGGGCTACGAGCAGTACTTC,TRBV4-1,many,TRBJ2-7,.
CASSLMSAGTGELFF,TGTGCCAGCAGCTTGATGAGCGCGGGGACCGGGGAGCTGTTTTTT,TRBV5-6,.,TRBJ2-2,.
CASSLLAVPFPYANTGELFF,TGCGCCAGCAGCTTACTAGCGGTCCCCTTCCCCTACGCGAACACCGGGGAGCTGTTTTTT,TRBV5-1,.,TRBJ2-2,TRBD2
CASSNPLAAHNEQFF,TGTGCCAGCAGCAACCCACTAGCGGCCCACAATGAGCAGTTCTTC,TRBV6-2/TRBV6-3,few,TRBJ2-1,TRBD2
CASTAGVIYNEQFF,TGCGCCAGCACCGCGGGAGTGATCTACAATGAGCAGTTCTTC,TRBV5-1,few,TRBJ2-1,TRBD2
CASSFWTSGNEQFF,TGTGCCAGCAGTTTTTGGACTAGCGGGAATGAGCAGTTCTTC,TRBV27,many,TRBJ2-1,TRBD2
CASSFTAAEQYF,TGTGCCAGCAGCTTTACGGCAGCCGAGCAGTACTTC,TRBV7-9,.,TRBJ2-7,.
CASTIQTGNTEAFF,TGTGCTAGTACCATTCAAACAGGGAACACTGAAGCTTTCTTT,TRBV12-5,few,TRBJ1-1,.
CASSFGGADYGYTF,TGTGCCAGCAGCTTTGGGGGCGCAGACTATGGCTACACCTTC,TRBV7-6,.,TRBJ1-2,.